The clone carrying this T cell receptor (beta chain) has more than one count but fewer than ten. The antigen is undetermined. As to time point: patch test 2, 6 weeks after DPC sensitization. Treatment noted: therapeutic diphenylcyclopropenone sensitization with weekly scalp DPC. Blood collection took place prior to placing each patch test. Alopecia patients deemed DPC-suitable, aged 18 to 70, excluding pregnancy. TCRdb called the RACE reads again in MiXCR, with one record for every CDR3 protein. The sample has just over 350,000 distinct CDR3 sequences; over 6% are singletons. The CDR3 is 13 residues long. Germline CDR1 MNHEY, CDR2 SVGAGI. The V gene end was trimmed by 8 bases and the J gene end by 7 bases; junction bases not matched to a gene: 10. The data stem from a study of human T cells and chemical hapten exposure. Whole-study context: Patch tests delivered 0.01% DPC to the upper back and were evaluated at 6 days.

Overall study findings and caveats: Expanded TCRs formed significantly more large CDR3 similarity clusters than controls.

This chain links TRBV6-5 with TRBJ1-1, with 7 bases that match TRBD1. Specimen: whole blood, collected in connection with sensitization to the hapten diphenylcyclopropenone (DPC). The clonotype comes from a woman between 18 and 29 years old with alopecia areata. Some clones in this sample may be carry-over from other donors' samples. Here the CDR3 reads CASVRGGMGEAFF. The CDR3 region has the DNA TGTGCCAGCGTCAGGGGGGGAATGGGTGAAGCTTTCTTT.